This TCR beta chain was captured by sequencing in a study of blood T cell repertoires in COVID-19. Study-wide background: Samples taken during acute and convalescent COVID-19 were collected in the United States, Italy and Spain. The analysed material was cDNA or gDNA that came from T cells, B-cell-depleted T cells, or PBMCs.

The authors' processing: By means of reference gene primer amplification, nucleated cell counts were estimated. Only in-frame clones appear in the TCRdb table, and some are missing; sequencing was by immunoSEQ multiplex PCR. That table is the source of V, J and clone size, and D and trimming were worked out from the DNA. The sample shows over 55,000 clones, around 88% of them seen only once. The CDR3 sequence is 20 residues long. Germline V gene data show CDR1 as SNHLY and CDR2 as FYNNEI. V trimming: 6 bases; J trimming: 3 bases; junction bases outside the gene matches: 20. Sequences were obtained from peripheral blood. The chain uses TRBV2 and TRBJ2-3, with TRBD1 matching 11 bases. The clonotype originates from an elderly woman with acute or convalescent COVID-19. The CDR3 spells CASSGGTGGLQPRPTDTQYF. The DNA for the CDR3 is TGTGCCAGCAGCGGAGGGACAGGGGGGCTACAACCGAGACCAACAGATACGCAGTATTTT.